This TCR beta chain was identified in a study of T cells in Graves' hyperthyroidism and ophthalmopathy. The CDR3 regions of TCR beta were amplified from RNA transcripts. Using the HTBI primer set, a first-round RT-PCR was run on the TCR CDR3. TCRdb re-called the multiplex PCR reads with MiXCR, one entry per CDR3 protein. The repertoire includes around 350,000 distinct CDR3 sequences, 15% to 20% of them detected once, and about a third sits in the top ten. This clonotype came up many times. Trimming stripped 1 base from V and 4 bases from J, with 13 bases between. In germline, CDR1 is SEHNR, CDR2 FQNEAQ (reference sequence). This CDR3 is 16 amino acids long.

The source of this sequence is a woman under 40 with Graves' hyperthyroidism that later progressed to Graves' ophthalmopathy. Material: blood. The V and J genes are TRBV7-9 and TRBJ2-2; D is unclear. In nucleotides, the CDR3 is TGTGCCAGCAGCTTAGTTGGACGGATGCCCACCGGGGAGCTGTTTTTT. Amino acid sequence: CASSLVGRMPTGELFF.